These T cell receptor beta chains were read from a single sample in a study of long-term antiretroviral therapy in people with HIV. Only in-frame clones appear in the TCRdb table, and some are missing; sequencing was by immunoSEQ multiplex PCR. The sample holds about 15,000 clones, about 71% seen once. The sequencing used unsorted PBMCs, collected 1.5 years before starting antiretroviral therapy. These receptors came from a woman aged 45 to 65 with HIV. Both conserved end residues are part of each CDR3. The D gene is left open where the match is weak. Clone sizes are given selectively: once, few, many, or a class where the clone is expanded.

D gene	J gene	clone size	V gene	CDR3 protein	CDR3 DNA
.	TRBJ1-1	.	TRBV11-2	CASSRDLNTEAFF	TGTGCCAGCAGCCGAGATCTTAACACTGAAGCTTTCTTT
TRBD2	TRBJ2-7	.	TRBV7-9	CASSPRTSGEYFEQYF	TGTGCCAGCAGCCCACGGACTAGCGGGGAGTATTTCGAGCAGTACTTC
TRBD1	TRBJ2-4	.	TRBV7-6	CASSLDRVDIQYF	TGTGCCAGCAGCCTGGACAGGGTAGACATTCAGTACTTC
TRBD1	TRBJ2-5	once	TRBV6-5	CASSHRGRGMQTQYF	TGTGCCAGCAGTCACAGGGGGCGGGGGATGCAGACCCAGTACTTC
TRBD1	TRBJ2-2	once	TRBV5-1	CASSLARGNGELFF	TGCGCCAGCAGCTTGGCCAGGGGGAACGGGGAGCTGTTTTTT
.	TRBJ2-1	.	TRBV12-2	CASRPGQEGYNEQFF	TGTGCAAGTCGCCCGGGACAGGAAGGCTACAATGAGCAGTTCTTC
TRBD1	TRBJ2-7	.	TRBV28	CASRTGDYEQYF	TGTGCCAGCAGGACAGGGGACTACGAGCAGTACTTC
.	TRBJ1-5	.	TRBV5-6	CASSLDSNQPQHF	TGTGCCAGCAGCTTAGATAGCAATCAGCCCCAGCATTTT
TRBD1	TRBJ1-4	.	TRBV9	CASSPRQGPNEKLFF	TGTGCCAGCAGCCCCCGACAGGGCCCAAATGAAAAACTGTTTTTT
.	TRBJ1-6	.	TRBV19	CASSVIPGLVLYNSPLHF	TGTGCCAGTAGTGTAATTCCGGGCCTCGTTCTTTATAATTCACCCCTCCACTTT
.	TRBJ2-2	few	TRBV7-9	CASSFGPDTGELFF	TGTGCCAGCAGCTTCGGCCCAGACACCGGGGAGCTGTTTTTT
.	TRBJ1-2	.	TRBV19	CASSSGTNYGYTF	TGTGCCAGTAGCTCCGGGACGAACTATGGCTACACCTTC
.	TRBJ1-2	.	TRBV5-1	CASRPDSPYGYTF	TGCGCCAGCAGACCGGACAGTCCCTATGGCTACACCTTC
.	TRBJ2-7	few	TRBV10-1	CASSESPGTSYEQYF	TGCGCCAGCAGTGAGTCACCCGGGACCTCCTACGAGCAGTACTTC
.	TRBJ2-3	.	TRBV30	CAWSPTGGSDTQYF	TGTGCCTGGAGTCCTACTGGGGGGTCAGATACGCAGTATTTT
.	TRBJ1-4	few	TRBV11-2	CASSRLGLSMEAANEKLFF	TGTGCCAGCAGTCGTTTAGGACTTTCCATGGAGGCGGCTAATGAAAAACTGTTTTTT
.	TRBJ2-2	.	TRBV11-3	CASSLEPGSTGELFF	TGTGCCAGCAGCTTAGAGCCGGGGAGCACCGGGGAGCTGTTTTTT
TRBD1	TRBJ1-1	few	TRBV7-2	CASRPGTGFTEAFF	TGTGCCAGCAGACCCGGGACAGGGTTCACTGAAGCTTTCTTT
.	TRBJ2-1	.	TRBV5-1	CASSRSGTSSYNEQFF	TGCGCCAGCAGCCGAAGCGGGACAAGCTCCTACAATGAGCAGTTCTTC
TRBD2	TRBJ2-3	.	TRBV19	CASTQRGDTDTQYF	TGTGCCAGTACCCAGCGGGGGGACACAGATACGCAGTATTTT
TRBD1	TRBJ1-1	once	TRBV5-4	CASSLVGRGSSEAFF	TGTGCCAGCAGCTTGGTCGGCAGGGGGTCATCTGAAGCTTTCTTT
.	TRBJ2-1	.	TRBV25-1	CASSEYSEQFF	TGTGCCAGCAGTGAATATAGTGAGCAGTTCTTC
.	TRBJ2-2	.	TRBV10-2	CASSRTGGYTGELFF	TGCGCCAGCAGCAGAACAGGTGGTTATACCGGGGAGCTGTTTTTT
.	TRBJ2-5	.	TRBV10-3	CAISESTGFGEETQYF	TGTGCCATCAGTGAGTCGACAGGATTCGGGGAAGAGACCCAGTACTTC
.	TRBJ2-4	few	TRBV19	CASSMDKQPLAKNIQYF	TGTGCCAGTAGTATGGATAAACAGCCTTTAGCCAAAAACATTCAGTACTTC
.	TRBJ2-2	.	TRBV19	CASFDWGTGELFF	TGTGCCAGTTTCGATTGGGGCACCGGGGAGCTGTTTTTT
.	TRBJ1-2	.	TRBV29-1	CSVDQNGYTF	TGCAGCGTTGACCAAAACGGCTACACCTTC
.	TRBJ2-7	.	TRBV30	CAWSVLGSYEQYF	TGTGCCTGGAGTGTTCTCGGCTCCTACGAGCAGTACTTC
TRBD2	TRBJ2-3	.	TRBV7-2	CASSLAGGPISDTQYF	TGTGCCAGCAGCCTAGCGGGGGGGCCAATATCAGATACGCAGTATTTT
.	TRBJ1-3	few	TRBV15	CATSRDGGSFGNTIYF	TGTGCCACCAGCAGAGATGGGGGAAGCTTCGGAAACACCATATATTTT
TRBD2	TRBJ2-1	.	TRBV29-1	CSVWEGGFSNEQFF	TGCAGCGTTTGGGAGGGAGGGTTCTCCAATGAGCAGTTCTTC
.	TRBJ1-2	.	TRBV5-1	CASSLGGGGSIDTF	TGCGCCAGCAGCTTGGGAGGCGGGGGCAGCATCGACACCTTC
TRBD2	TRBJ2-7	.	TRBV5-5	CASSLSGGGSYEQYF	TGTGCCAGCAGCTTGAGTGGCGGGGGCTCCTACGAGCAGTACTTC
.	TRBJ2-5	.	TRBV7-9	CASSPLPFSGETQYF	TGTGCCAGCAGCCCACTCCCATTTAGCGGAGAGACCCAGTACTTC
.	TRBJ2-2	.	TRBV19	CASSRGPDTGELFF	TGTGCCAGTAGCCGGGGGCCGGACACCGGGGAGCTGTTTTTT
TRBD2	TRBJ2-3	.	TRBV5-1	CASSLGAGGTDTQYF	TGCGCCAGCAGCTTGGGAGCGGGGGGGACAGATACGCAGTATTTT
.	TRBJ2-4	.	TRBV7-9	CASSLGQWNIQYF	TGTGCCAGCAGCTTAGGGCAGTGGAACATTCAGTACTTC
.	TRBJ2-2	medium-sized	TRBV28	CASTLSWGAGELFF	TGTGCCAGCACCCTCTCGTGGGGGGCCGGGGAGCTGTTTTTT
TRBD1	TRBJ2-1	.	TRBV5-1	CASRGKGQGMNEQFF	TGCGCCAGCAGAGGTAAGGGACAGGGGATGAATGAGCAGTTCTTC
.	TRBJ2-2	.	TRBV6-1	CASMSRQTNTGELFF	TGTGCCAGCATGTCTCGGCAGACGAACACCGGGGAGCTGTTTTTT
.	TRBJ2-7	.	TRBV9	CASSLGQRGYEQYF	TGTGCCAGCAGCCTCGGACAGAGGGGGTACGAGCAGTACTTC
.	TRBJ2-3	few	TRBV7-3	CASSSLPSSTDTQYF	TGTGCCAGCAGCTCCCTCCCTTCTAGCACAGATACGCAGTATTTT
.	TRBJ1-2	.	TRBV2	CASSELVGTYGYTF	TGTGCCAGCAGTGAATTGGTGGGGACCTATGGCTACACCTTC
.	TRBJ2-5	few	TRBV7-9	CASSLGAGQETQYF	TGTGCCAGCAGCTTAGGGGCTGGACAAGAGACCCAGTACTTC
.	TRBJ1-6	.	TRBV25-1	CASSEKALYNSPLHF	TGTGCCAGCAGTGAGAAGGCCCTCTATAATTCACCCCTCCACTTT
.	TRBJ1-1	.	TRBV5-4	CASSSGVVDTEAFF	TGTGCCAGCAGCTCAGGGGTAGTGGACACTGAAGCTTTCTTT
TRBD2	TRBJ2-2	.	TRBV5-1	CASSPGLETNTGELFF	TGCGCCAGCAGCCCTGGACTAGAGACGAACACCGGGGAGCTGTTTTTT
.	TRBJ1-4	.	TRBV6-6	CATYRSFNEKLFF	TGTGCCACCTACAGATCTTTTAATGAAAAACTGTTTTTT
TRBD1	TRBJ1-4	.	TRBV4-1	CASSQQGAQTNEKLFF	TGCGCCAGCAGCCAGCAGGGGGCGCAGACTAATGAAAAACTGTTTTTT
TRBD1	TRBJ1-1	few	TRBV4-1	CASSHGQDPGAFF	TGCGCCAGCAGCCACGGACAGGACCCGGGGGCTTTCTTT
.	TRBJ1-1	.	TRBV14	CASSLGPNTEAFF	TGTGCCAGCAGCCTTGGCCCCAACACTGAAGCTTTCTTT
.	TRBJ1-4	.	TRBV4-1	CASSDARQSVGGGPNEKLFF	TGCGCCAGCAGCGACGCCAGGCAAAGTGTAGGAGGAGGTCCTAATGAAAAACTGTTTTTT
TRBD2	TRBJ2-2	.	TRBV4-1	CASSQAERRGASTGELFF	TGCGCCAGCAGCCAGGCAGAGAGGCGGGGGGCCTCCACCGGGGAGCTGTTTTTT
TRBD1	TRBJ2-7	few	TRBV28	CASTPGQVRYEQYF	TGTGCCAGCACCCCAGGACAGGTCCGGTACGAGCAGTACTTC
.	TRBJ1-1	.	TRBV4-1	CASSQDEWPEAFF	TGCGCCAGCAGCCAAGATGAGTGGCCTGAAGCTTTCTTT